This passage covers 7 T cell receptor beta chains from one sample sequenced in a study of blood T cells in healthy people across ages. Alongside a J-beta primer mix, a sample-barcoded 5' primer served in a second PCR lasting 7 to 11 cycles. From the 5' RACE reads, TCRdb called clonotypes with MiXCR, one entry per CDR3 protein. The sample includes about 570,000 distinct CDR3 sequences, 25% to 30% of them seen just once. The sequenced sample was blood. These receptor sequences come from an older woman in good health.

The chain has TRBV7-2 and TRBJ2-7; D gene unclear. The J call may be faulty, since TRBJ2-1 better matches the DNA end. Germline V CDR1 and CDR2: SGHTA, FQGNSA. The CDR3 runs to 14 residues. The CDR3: CASSFSRSNNEQFF. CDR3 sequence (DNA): TGTGCCAGCAGCTTTTCGCGGAGCAACAATGAGCAGTTCTTC.

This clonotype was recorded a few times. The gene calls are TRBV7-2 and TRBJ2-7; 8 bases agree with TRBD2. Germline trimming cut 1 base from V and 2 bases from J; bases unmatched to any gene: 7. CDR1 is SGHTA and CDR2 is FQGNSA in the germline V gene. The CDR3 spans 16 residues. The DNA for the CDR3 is TGTGCCAGCAGCTTAGGAGCGGGGGCCCTAGCCTACGAGCAGTACTTC. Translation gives CASSLGAGALAYEQYF.

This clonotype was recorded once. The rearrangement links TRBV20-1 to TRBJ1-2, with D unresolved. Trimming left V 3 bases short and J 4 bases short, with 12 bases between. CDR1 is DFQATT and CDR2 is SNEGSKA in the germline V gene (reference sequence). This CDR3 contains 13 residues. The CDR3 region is CSASGGLLYGYTF. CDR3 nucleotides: TGCAGTGCTAGTGGAGGACTACTCTATGGCTACACCTTC.

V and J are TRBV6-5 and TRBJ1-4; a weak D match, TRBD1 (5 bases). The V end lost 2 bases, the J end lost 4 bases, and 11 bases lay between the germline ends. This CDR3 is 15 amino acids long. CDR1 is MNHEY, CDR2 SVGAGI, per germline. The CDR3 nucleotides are TGTGCCAGCAGTTACAGGGGAGTTAATAATGAAAAACTGTTTTTT. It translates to CASSYRGVNNEKLFF.

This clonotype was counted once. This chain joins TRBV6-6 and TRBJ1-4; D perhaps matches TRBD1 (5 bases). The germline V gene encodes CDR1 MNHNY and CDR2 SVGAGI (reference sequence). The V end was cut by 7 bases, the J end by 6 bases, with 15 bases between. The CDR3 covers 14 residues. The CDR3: CASKGRNNDEKLFF. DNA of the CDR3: TGTGCCAGCAAGGGACGGAATAACGATGAAAAACTGTTTTTT.

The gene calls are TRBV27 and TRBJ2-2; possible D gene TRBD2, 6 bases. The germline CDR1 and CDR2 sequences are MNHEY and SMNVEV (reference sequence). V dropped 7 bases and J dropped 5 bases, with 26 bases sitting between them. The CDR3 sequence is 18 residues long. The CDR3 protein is CASTLQDGGSRRTGELFF. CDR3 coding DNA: TGTGCCAGCACCCTGCAGGACGGGGGAAGTCGGAGGACCGGGGAGCTGTTTTTT.

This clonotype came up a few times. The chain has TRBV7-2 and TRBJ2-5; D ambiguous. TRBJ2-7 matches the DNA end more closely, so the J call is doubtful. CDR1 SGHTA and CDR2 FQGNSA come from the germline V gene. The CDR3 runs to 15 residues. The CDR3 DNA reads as TGTGCCAGCAGCTTAAGTGTCTCCGCGTCCTACGAGCAGTACTTC. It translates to CASSLSVSASYEQYF.